The 13 T cell receptor beta chains below all came from one sample that was sequenced in a study of shared clonotypes between healthy human individuals. Produced via immunoSEQ multiplex PCR; TCRdb's table is partial and in-frame only. The sample shows about 2.4 million clones, approximately 93% of them seen only once. Material: naive CD4+ T cells from PBMCs. Subset in this sample: CD45RA+ positively selected. Receptor source: a young man in good health. Some clones in this sample may be carry-over from other donors' samples.

V and J are TRBV5-1 and TRBJ2-7; 7 nucleotides match TRBD2. The germline V gene encodes CDR1 SGHRS and CDR2 YFSETQ. V lost 3 bases to trimming and J lost 6 bases; unmatched junction nucleotides: 15. The CDR3 is 16 amino acids. CDR3 DNA: TGCGCCAGCAGCTCGACGACTAGCCCACTAGCAAGCGAGCAGTACTTC. Its protein product is CASSSTTSPLASEQYF.

The table lists this clone with a few counts. The sample carries other DNA sequences with the same CDR3. The J gene is TRBJ1-5, the V gene TRBV9; D gene unclear. The CDR3 totals 15 residues. Germline V gives CDR1 SGDLS, CDR2 YYNGEE. V was trimmed by 0 bases and J by 1 base, leaving 8 bases between them. The CDR3 nucleotides are TGTGCCAGCAGCGTAGATGGAGGAAGCAATCAGCCCCAGCATTTT. This gives the protein CASSVDGGSNQPQHF. Based on the CDR3 plus reference TRBV9 and TRBJ1-5, the full variable domain is DSGVTQTPKHLITATGQRVTLRCSPRSGDLSVYWYQQSLDQGLQFLIQYYNGEERAKGNILERFSAQQFPDLHSELNLSSLELGDSALYFCASSVDGGSNQPQHFGDGTRLSIL.

The gene calls are TRBV11-2 and TRBJ1-2; possibly TRBD1 for D (6 bases). The CDR3 loop spans 16 amino acids. The germline V gene encodes CDR1 SGHAT and CDR2 FQNNGV. The germline V and J ends were trimmed by 5 bases and 3 bases, with 19 bases remaining between them. The CDR3 protein is CASSLVPPDRYYGYTF. As DNA, the CDR3 is TGTGCCAGCAGCCTGGTCCCGCCGGACAGATACTATGGCTACACCTTC. Based on the CDR3 plus reference TRBV11-2 and TRBJ1-2, the full variable domain is EAGVAQSPRYKIIEKRQSVAFWCNPISGHATLYWYQQILGQGPKLLIQFQNNGVVDDSQLPKDRFSAERLKGVDSTLKIQPAKLEDSAVYLCASSLVPPDRYYGYTFGSGTRLTVV.

On this clone itself: The identical CDR3 is also encoded by other nucleotide sequences in the sample. The rearrangement links TRBV6-5 to TRBJ1-4; a possible D gene is TRBD1 (6 bases). Germline V gene lookup returns CDR1 MNHEY and CDR2 SVGAGI. The V gene lost 2 bases and the J gene lost 5 bases, with 9 bases spanning the gap. The CDR3 length is 14 residues. CDR3 amino acids: CASSYGTRNEKLFF. For the CDR3, the DNA is TGTGCCAGCAGTTACGGGACAAGGAATGAAAAACTGTTTTTT.

The rearrangement joins TRBV6-1 to TRBJ2-1; D is ambiguous. Trimming shortened V by 3 bases and J by 9 bases, and 9 bases separated the two germline ends. Germline V gene sequence: CDR1 MNHNS, CDR2 SASEGT. The CDR3 is 12 amino acids. In DNA, the CDR3 is TGTGCCAGCAGTGATAATTCCGGTGAGCAGTTCTTC. It codes for CASSDNSGEQFF.

This chain connects TRBV28 to TRBJ2-2; D gene unclear. The V gene lost 7 bases and the J gene lost 4 bases, with 22 bases spanning the gap. Germline CDR1 reads MDHEN; CDR2 reads SYDVKM. CDR3 length equals 17 residues. The CDR3 DNA reads as TGTGCCAGCACACTTCAATCTTGGGCGGTGAGCACCGGGGAGCTGTTTTTT. Protein product: CASTLQSWAVSTGELFF.

This clone was seen once. This chain uses TRBV7-2 with TRBJ1-2; D may be TRBD1 (5 bases). The V end lost 3 bases, the J end lost 2 bases, and 13 bases lay between the germline ends. Germline V gives CDR1 SGHTA, CDR2 FQGNSA. The CDR3 runs 15 residues. Here the CDR3 DNA reads TGTGCCAGCAGCTTCCGGGACCGGCAAAACTATGGCTACACCTTC. Residues: CASSFRDRQNYGYTF.

The J gene is TRBJ2-5, the V gene TRBV7-9; 11 nucleotides line up with TRBD1. V lost 5 bases, J lost 5 bases, and 10 bases stayed unmatched. Germline assignment: CDR1 SEHNR and CDR2 FQNEAQ (reference sequence). This CDR3 is 16 amino acids long. For the CDR3, the DNA is TGTGCCAGCAGCACCCGGACAGGGGGCGCAAGGGAGACCCAGTACTTC. This codes for CASSTRTGGARETQYF.

The chain combines TRBV2 with TRBJ2-3; the match to TRBD2 covers 9 bases. J was trimmed by 0 bases and V by 5 bases; bases with no gene match: 6. This CDR3 spans 16 amino acids. Germline V gene data show CDR1 as SNHLY and CDR2 as FYNNEI. In nucleotides, the CDR3 is TGTGCCAGCAGTTTTTTAGCGGGGGCTAGCACAGATACGCAGTATTTT. This sequence encodes CASSFLAGASTDTQYF.

V is TRBV6-1 and J is TRBJ1-1; D gene uncertain. V dropped 7 bases and J dropped 4 bases, with 10 bases sitting between them. From germline, CDR1 is MNHNS and CDR2 SASEGT. The CDR3 loop spans 12 amino acids. Written as DNA, the CDR3 is TGTGCCAGCACCCACTTGGGCACTGAAGCTTTCTTT. Its translation: CASTHLGTEAFF.

The chain uses TRBV7-3 and TRBJ2-2; D uncertain. CDR3 length: 16 residues. The germline gives CDR1 SGHTA, CDR2 FQGTGA. V was clipped by 2 bases and J by 2 bases, with 12 bases between them. CDR3 residues: CASSLFQVTNTGELFF. CDR3 bases: TGTGCCAGCAGCTTATTCCAGGTTACTAACACCGGGGAGCTGTTTTTT.

The table lists this clone with a count of one. The chain employs TRBV27 and TRBJ2-3; D remains ambiguous. This CDR3 is built from 17 residues. Germline values: CDR1 MNHEY, CDR2 SMNVEV (reference sequence). V was shortened by 7 bases and J by 2 bases, with 22 bases between the two germline ends. CDR3: CASTSVLNLKNTDTQYF. CDR3 nucleotide sequence: TGTGCCAGCACCTCCGTACTAAACCTTAAAAACACAGATACGCAGTATTTT.

The rearrangement joins TRBV28 to TRBJ2-6; 9 nucleotides match TRBD1. Germline-derived CDR1 and CDR2 are MDHEN and SYDVKM. There are 18 residues in the CDR3. V shed 5 bases and J 3 bases; nucleotides not matched to a gene: 11. The CDR3 loop is CASSMPGQGLDGANVLTF. DNA for the CDR3: TGTGCCAGCAGTATGCCGGGACAGGGACTGGATGGGGCCAACGTCCTGACTTTC.